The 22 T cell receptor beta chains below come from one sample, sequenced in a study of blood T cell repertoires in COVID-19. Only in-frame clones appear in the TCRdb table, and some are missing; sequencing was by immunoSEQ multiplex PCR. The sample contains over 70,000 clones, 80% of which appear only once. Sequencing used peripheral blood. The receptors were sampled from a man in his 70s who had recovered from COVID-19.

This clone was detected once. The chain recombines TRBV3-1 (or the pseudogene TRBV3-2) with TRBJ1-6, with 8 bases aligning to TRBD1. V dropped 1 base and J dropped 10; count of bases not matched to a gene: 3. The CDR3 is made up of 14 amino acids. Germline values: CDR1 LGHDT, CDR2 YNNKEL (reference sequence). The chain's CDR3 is CASSQGTGYSPLHF. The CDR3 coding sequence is TGTGCCAGCAGCCAAGGGACAGGGTACTCACCCCTCCACTTT.

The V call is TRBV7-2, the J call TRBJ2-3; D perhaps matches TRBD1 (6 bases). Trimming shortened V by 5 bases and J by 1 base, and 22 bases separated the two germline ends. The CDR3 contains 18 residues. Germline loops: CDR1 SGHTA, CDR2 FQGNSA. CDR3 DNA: TGTGCCAGCAGCCGCCGCGCACAGGGAACCTTAGGCACAGATACGCAGTATTTT. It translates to CASSRRAQGTLGTDTQYF.

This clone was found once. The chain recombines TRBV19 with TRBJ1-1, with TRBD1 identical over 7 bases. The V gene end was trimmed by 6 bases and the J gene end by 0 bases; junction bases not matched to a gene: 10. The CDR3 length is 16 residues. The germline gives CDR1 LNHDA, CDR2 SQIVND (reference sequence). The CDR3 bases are TGTGCCAGTAGCCCCGGGACAGAGGTCGTGAACACTGAAGCTTTCTTT. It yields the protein CASSPGTEVVNTEAFF.

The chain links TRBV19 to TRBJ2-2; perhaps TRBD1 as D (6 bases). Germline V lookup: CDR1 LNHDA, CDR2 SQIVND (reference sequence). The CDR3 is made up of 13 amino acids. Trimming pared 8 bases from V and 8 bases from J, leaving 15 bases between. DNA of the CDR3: TGTGCCAGTGGGGAACAGGGTCCAGGGGAGCTGTTTTTT. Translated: CASGEQGPGELFF.

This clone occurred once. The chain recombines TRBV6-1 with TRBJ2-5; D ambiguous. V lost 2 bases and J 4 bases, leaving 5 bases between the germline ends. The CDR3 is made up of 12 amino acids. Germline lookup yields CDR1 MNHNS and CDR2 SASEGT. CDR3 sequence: CASSEPGETQYF. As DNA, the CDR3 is TGTGCCAGCAGTGAACCGGGAGAGACCCAGTACTTC.

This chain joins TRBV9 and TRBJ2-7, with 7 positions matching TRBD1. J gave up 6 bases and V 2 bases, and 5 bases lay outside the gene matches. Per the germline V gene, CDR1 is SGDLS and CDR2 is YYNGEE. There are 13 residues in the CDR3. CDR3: CASSVRQGSEQYF. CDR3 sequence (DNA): TGTGCCAGCAGCGTCCGACAGGGAAGCGAGCAGTACTTC.

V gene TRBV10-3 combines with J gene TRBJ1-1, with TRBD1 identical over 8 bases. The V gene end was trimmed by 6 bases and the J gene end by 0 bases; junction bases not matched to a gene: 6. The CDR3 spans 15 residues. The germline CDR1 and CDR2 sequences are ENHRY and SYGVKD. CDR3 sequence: CAIRGSGGMNTEAFF. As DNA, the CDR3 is TGTGCCATCAGAGGGTCAGGGGGCATGAACACTGAAGCTTTCTTT.

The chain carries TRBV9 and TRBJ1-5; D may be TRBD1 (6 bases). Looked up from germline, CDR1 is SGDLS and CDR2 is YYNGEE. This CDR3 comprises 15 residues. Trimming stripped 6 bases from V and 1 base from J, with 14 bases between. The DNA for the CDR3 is TGTGCCAGCAATAGTCAGGGGTTGAGCAATCAGCCCCAGCATTTT. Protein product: CASNSQGLSNQPQHF.

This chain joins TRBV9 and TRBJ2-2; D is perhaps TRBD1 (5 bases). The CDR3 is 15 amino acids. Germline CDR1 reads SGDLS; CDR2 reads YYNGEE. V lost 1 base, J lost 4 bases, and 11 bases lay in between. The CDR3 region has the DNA TGTGCCAGCAGCGTATCCCAGGGCAGCACCGGGGAGCTGTTTTTT. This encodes CASSVSQGSTGELFF.

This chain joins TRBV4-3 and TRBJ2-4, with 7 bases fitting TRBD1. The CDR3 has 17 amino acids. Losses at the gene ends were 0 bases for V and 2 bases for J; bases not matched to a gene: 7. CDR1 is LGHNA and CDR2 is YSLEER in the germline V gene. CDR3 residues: CASSQDRTGESKNIQYF. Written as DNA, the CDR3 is TGCGCCAGCAGCCAAGATCGAACAGGGGAGTCCAAAAACATTCAGTACTTC.

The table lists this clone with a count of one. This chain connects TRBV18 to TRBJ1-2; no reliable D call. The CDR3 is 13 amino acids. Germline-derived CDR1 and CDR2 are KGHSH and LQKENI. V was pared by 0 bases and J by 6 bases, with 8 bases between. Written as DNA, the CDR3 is TGTGCCAGCTCACCACCGGGAGGAGATGGCTACACCTTC. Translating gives CASSPPGGDGYTF.

This CDR3 reads CASNGQGYEQYF. The CDR3 DNA reads as TGTGCCAGCAACGGACAGGGATACGAGCAGTACTTC. The chain carries TRBV10-3 and TRBJ2-7, with 8 bases matching TRBD1. The CDR3 totals 12 residues. CDR1 and CDR2 (germline): ENHRY, SYGVKD. Trimming at V came to 10 bases and at J to 4 bases, leaving 6 bases not matched to a gene.

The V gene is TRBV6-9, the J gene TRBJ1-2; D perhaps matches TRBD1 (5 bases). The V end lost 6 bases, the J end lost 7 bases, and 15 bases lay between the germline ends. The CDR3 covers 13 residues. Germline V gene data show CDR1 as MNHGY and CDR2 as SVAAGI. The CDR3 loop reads CASSYDRTCGYTF. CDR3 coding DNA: TGTGCCAGCAGCTATGACAGAACCTGTGGCTACACCTTC.

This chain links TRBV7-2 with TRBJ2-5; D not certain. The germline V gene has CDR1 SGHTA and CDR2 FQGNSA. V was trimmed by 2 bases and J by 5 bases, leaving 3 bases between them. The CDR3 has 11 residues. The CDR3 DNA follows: TGTGCCAGCAGCTTACTTGAGACCCAGTACTTC. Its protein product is CASSLLETQYF.

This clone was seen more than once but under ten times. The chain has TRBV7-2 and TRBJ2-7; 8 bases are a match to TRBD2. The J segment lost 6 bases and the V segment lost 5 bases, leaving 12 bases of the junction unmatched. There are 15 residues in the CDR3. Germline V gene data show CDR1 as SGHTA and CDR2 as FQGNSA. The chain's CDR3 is CASSRPSGLSREQYF. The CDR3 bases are TGTGCCAGCAGCCGCCCTAGCGGGCTCTCGCGCGAGCAGTACTTC. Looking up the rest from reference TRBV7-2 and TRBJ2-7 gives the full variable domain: GAGVSQSPSNKVTEKGKDVELRCDPISGHTALYWYRQSLGQGLEFLIYFQGNSAPDKSGLPSDRFSAERTGGSVSTLTIQRTQQEDSAVYLCASSRPSGLSREQYFGPGTRLTVT.

The CDR3 nucleotides read TGTGCCAGCAGTGACGACAGTGCATCGGCTCAGCCCCAGCATTTT. Amino acid sequence: CASSDDSASAQPQHF. The chain is built from TRBV2 and TRBJ1-5; a possible D gene is TRBD1 (5 bases). The V end was cut by 3 bases, the J end by 6 bases, with 15 bases between. The length of the CDR3 is 15 residues. The V gene's germline CDR1 is SNHLY and CDR2 FYNNEI.

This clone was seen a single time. CDR3 sequence: CASSQENPSGASQETQYF. The CDR3 DNA sequence: TGTGCCAGCAGCCAAGAGAACCCGAGCGGGGCGTCGCAAGAGACCCAGTACTTC. This chain links TRBV3-1 (or the pseudogene TRBV3-2) with TRBJ2-5, with 7 nucleotides matching TRBD2. This CDR3 contains 18 residues. Germline CDR1 and CDR2: LGHDT and YNNKEL (reference sequence). Trimming took 0 bases from V and 2 from J; bases not matched to a gene: 12.

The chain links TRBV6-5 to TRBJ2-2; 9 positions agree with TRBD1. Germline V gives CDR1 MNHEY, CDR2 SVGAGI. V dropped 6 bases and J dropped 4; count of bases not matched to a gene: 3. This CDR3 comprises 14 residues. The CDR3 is CASRDRGFTGELFF. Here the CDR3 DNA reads TGTGCCAGCAGGGACAGGGGATTCACCGGGGAGCTGTTTTTT.

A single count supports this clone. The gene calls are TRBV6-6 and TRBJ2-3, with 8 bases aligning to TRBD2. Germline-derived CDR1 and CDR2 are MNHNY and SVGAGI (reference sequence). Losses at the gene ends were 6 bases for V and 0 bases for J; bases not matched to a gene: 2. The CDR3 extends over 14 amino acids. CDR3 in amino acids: CASRLAGSTDTQYF. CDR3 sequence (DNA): TGTGCCAGCAGGTTAGCGGGGAGCACAGATACGCAGTATTTT.

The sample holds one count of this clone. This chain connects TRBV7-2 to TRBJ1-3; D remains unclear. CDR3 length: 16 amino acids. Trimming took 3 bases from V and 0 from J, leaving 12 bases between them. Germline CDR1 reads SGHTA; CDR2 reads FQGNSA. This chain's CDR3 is CASSFSYRGSGNTIYF. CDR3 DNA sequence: TGTGCCAGCAGCTTTTCTTATCGGGGCTCTGGAAACACCATATATTTT.

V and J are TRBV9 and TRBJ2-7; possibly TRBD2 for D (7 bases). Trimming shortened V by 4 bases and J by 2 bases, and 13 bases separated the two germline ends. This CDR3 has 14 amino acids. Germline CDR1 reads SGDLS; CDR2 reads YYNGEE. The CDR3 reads CASSPSGTTYEQYF. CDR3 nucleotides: TGTGCCAGCAGCCCCAGCGGGACAACCTACGAGCAGTACTTC.

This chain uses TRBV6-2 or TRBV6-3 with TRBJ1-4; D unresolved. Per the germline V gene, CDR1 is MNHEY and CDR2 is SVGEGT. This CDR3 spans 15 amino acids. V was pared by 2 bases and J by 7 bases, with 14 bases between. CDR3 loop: CASSYNGETGEKLFF. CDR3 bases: TGTGCCAGCAGTTACAATGGCGAAACGGGTGAAAAACTGTTTTTT.